The 23 T cell receptor beta chains presented below share a single source sample, sequenced in a study of T cell repertoires in cytomegalovirus infection. The antigens these receptors bind are not known. TCRdb passed the reads through MiXCR, listing each CDR3 protein once. The sample consists of about 350,000 distinct CDR3 sequences, nearly 35% of them appearing once. The specimen was cultured PBMCs, collected from culture after CMV antigen stimulation. The receptors here all came from a human donor in good health (CMV status not recorded). Some clones in this sample may be carry-over from other donors' samples.

The J gene is TRBJ2-1, the V gene TRBV11-3; TRBD2 matches at 7 bases. Germline V gene data show CDR1 as SGHNT and CDR2 as YENEEA. V lost 5 bases and J lost 3; bases outside the gene matches: 4. The CDR3 is 14 residues long. CDR3 bases: TGTGCCAGCAGCCCCCGGACTAGCTACAATGAGCAGTTCTTC. Translation gives CASSPRTSYNEQFF.

This chain links TRBV20-1 with TRBJ2-5; 12 bases fit TRBD2. After removal of 6 bases from V and 2 bases from J, the junction contained 10 bases not matched to a gene. CDR3 length: 16 amino acids. The V gene's germline CDR1 is DFQATT and CDR2 SNEGSKA (reference sequence). The CDR3 protein is CSARPTSGREQETQYF. The CDR3, as DNA: TGCAGTGCCCGGCCGACTAGCGGGAGAGAACAAGAGACCCAGTACTTC.

This clonotype was seen at least ten times. This chain uses TRBV7-9 with TRBJ1-1; no clear D. Germline V lookup: CDR1 SEHNR, CDR2 FQNEAQ (reference sequence). V lost 3 bases and J lost 1, with 6 bases in between. The CDR3 is 13 residues long. Here the CDR3 reads CASSFSANTEAFF. CDR3 sequence (DNA): TGTGCCAGCAGCTTTTCAGCGAACACTGAAGCTTTCTTT.

Only a few counts were recorded for this clonotype. The chain employs TRBV11-2 and TRBJ1-2, with 7 bases identical to TRBD1. The length of the CDR3 is 15 residues. V was pared by 4 bases and J by 4 bases, with 9 bases of the junction left unmatched. The germline V gene encodes CDR1 SGHAT and CDR2 FQNNGV. CDR3 region: CASSYRDSLFYGYTF. CDR3 sequence (DNA): TGTGCCAGCAGCTACCGGGACAGCTTATTCTATGGCTACACCTTC.

V is TRBV6-1 and J is TRBJ2-7; no firm D call. The germline CDR1 and CDR2 sequences are MNHNS and SASEGT. V was trimmed by 6 bases and J by 2 bases, leaving 14 bases between them. The CDR3 loop spans 14 amino acids. The CDR3 loop is CASSPTVGPYEQYV. The CDR3, as DNA: TGTGCCAGCAGCCCCACCGTTGGCCCCTACGAGCAGTACGTC.

This clonotype showed up just a few times. This rearrangement joins TRBV7-3 to TRBJ2-5; D gene uncertain. CDR3 length: 15 residues. CDR1 SGHTA and CDR2 FQGTGA come from the germline V gene. V shed 0 bases and J shed 1 base, with 9 bases lying between them. The CDR3 protein is CASSLTARSQETQYF. Written as DNA, the CDR3 is TGTGCCAGCAGCTTAACAGCCCGCTCCCAAGAGACCCAGTACTTC.

This clonotype was counted between two and nine times. The gene calls are TRBV7-8 and TRBJ2-4, with D perhaps TRBD1 (6 bases). Germline loops: CDR1 SGHVS, CDR2 FQNEAQ. This CDR3 has 15 residues. Trimming removed 3 bases at V and 1 base at J, with 10 bases between. CDR3 bases: TGTGCCAGCAGCTTGGACAGTACGGCCAAAAACATTCAGTACTTC. It yields the protein CASSLDSTAKNIQYF. The variable domain in full, with the rest retrieved from reference TRBV7-8 and TRBJ2-4, is GAGVSQSPRYKVAKRGQDVALRCDPISGHVSLFWYQQALGQGPEFLTYFQNEAQLDKSGLPSDRFFAERPEGSVSTLKIQRTQQEDSAVYLCASSLDSTAKNIQYFGAGTRLSVL.

Many counts were recorded for this clonotype. The chain couples TRBV6-5 to TRBJ2-1; 8 bases match TRBD2. V shed 5 bases and J 3 bases; nucleotides not matched to a gene: 3. The length of the CDR3 is 14 residues. Germline V lookup: CDR1 MNHEY, CDR2 SVGAGI. CDR3 nucleotide sequence: TGTGCCAGCAGTAGCGGGAGAAACTACAATGAGCAGTTCTTC. Translated, it gives CASSSGRNYNEQFF.

This chain joins TRBV11-2 and TRBJ2-1; D is undetermined. This CDR3 contains 16 residues. Trimming removed 0 bases at V and 0 bases at J, with 9 bases between. CDR1 is SGHAT and CDR2 is FQNNGV in the germline V gene. This CDR3 reads CASSLDAGVSYNEQFF. DNA of the CDR3: TGTGCCAGCAGCTTAGATGCTGGTGTCTCCTACAATGAGCAGTTCTTC.

This chain joins TRBV6-5 and TRBJ1-2, with TRBD1 matching 7 bases. V gave up 4 bases and J gave up 4 bases; unmatched junction bases: 12. The CDR3 is 16 residues long. From germline, CDR1 is MNHEY and CDR2 SVGAGI. The CDR3, as DNA: TGTGCCAGCAGTTTCACTAGATTCGGGACAGCCTATGGCTACACCTTC. Its translation: CASSFTRFGTAYGYTF.

This clonotype was seen repeatedly, ten times or more. This chain connects TRBV7-2 to TRBJ2-5; D uncertain. Trimming stripped 5 bases from V and 5 bases from J, with 12 bases between. Germline lookup yields CDR1 SGHTA and CDR2 FQGNSA. CDR3 length: 13 amino acids. CDR3 in amino acids: CASSQAVSETQYF. In nucleotides, the CDR3 is TGTGCCAGCAGCCAGGCCGTTAGTGAGACCCAGTACTTC.

This clonotype was counted between two and nine times. The chain links TRBV7-2 to TRBJ2-7, with TRBD2 identical over 8 bases. Germline V CDR1 and CDR2: SGHTA, FQGNSA. Losses at the gene ends were 10 bases for V and 6 bases for J; bases not matched to a gene: 14. The length of the CDR3 is 14 residues. DNA of the CDR3: TGTGCCACCTCCCCCCCCCCGGGAGGGCCCGAGCAGTACGTC. This sequence encodes CATSPPPGGPEQYV.

CDR3 in DNA: TGCGCCAGCAGCCATCACGTAGCGGGAGTTGGCTACAATGAGCAGTTCTTC. Protein product: CASSHHVAGVGYNEQFF. This chain uses TRBV4-1 with TRBJ2-1; 9 nucleotides line up with TRBD2. CDR1 is MGHRA and CDR2 is YSYEKL in the germline V gene. The ends lost 3 bases at V and 3 bases at J; junction bases unmatched: 9. This CDR3 contains 17 residues.

The chain combines TRBV7-6 with TRBJ1-4; D might be TRBD1 (6 bases). CDR1 is SGHVS, CDR2 FNYEAQ, per germline. The CDR3 runs to 15 residues. V lost 5 bases to trimming and J lost 0 bases, with 10 bases between them. CDR3 protein: CASSAGTTTNEKLFF. CDR3 coding DNA: TGTGCCAGCAGCGCAGGGACAACAACTAATGAAAAACTGTTTTTT. Using reference TRBV7-6 and TRBJ1-4 for the parts outside the CDR3, the full variable domain is GAGVSQSPRYKVTKRGQDVALRCDPISGHVSLYWYRQALGQGPEFLTYFNYEAQQDKSGLPNDRFSAERPEGSISTLTIQRTEQRDSAMYRCASSAGTTTNEKLFFGSGTQLSVL.

This chain links TRBV19 with TRBJ2-3, with D hard to call. Trimming took 4 bases from V and 3 from J, leaving 5 bases between them. The germline gives CDR1 LNHDA, CDR2 SQIVND (reference sequence). The CDR3 has 12 amino acids. The CDR3 loop is CASSTMTDTQYF. CDR3 DNA sequence: TGTGCCAGTAGTACCATGACAGATACGCAGTATTTT.

The J gene is TRBJ1-1, the V gene TRBV12-3 or TRBV12-4; D uncertain. The CDR3 covers 17 residues. V shed 2 bases and J shed 1 base, with 17 bases lying between them. The CDR3 is CASSLTLITRTNTEAFF. CDR3 nucleotide sequence: TGTGCCAGCAGTTTAACGCTTATTACCCGAACGAACACTGAAGCTTTCTTT.

This clonotype was detected only a few times. V gene TRBV19 combines with J gene TRBJ1-2; a possible D gene is TRBD1 (6 bases). Germline V lookup: CDR1 LNHDA, CDR2 SQIVND (reference sequence). The CDR3 is 15 residues long. Trimming stripped 3 bases from V and 3 bases from J, with 14 bases between. CDR3 region: CASSIRSRGDYGYTF. As DNA, the CDR3 is TGTGCCAGTAGTATCCGTAGCAGGGGAGACTATGGCTACACCTTC.

This clonotype came up a few times. This chain joins TRBV4-2 and TRBJ2-1, with 11 positions matching TRBD2. Germline V gives CDR1 LGHNA, CDR2 YNFKEQ. The CDR3 is made up of 20 amino acids. The trim removed 3 bases at V and 0 bases at J, leaving 13 bases unmatched. CDR3 DNA: TGTGCCAGCAGCCAGGAAACGGGACTAGCGGACATCAGCTCCTACAATGAGCAGTTCTTC. This codes for CASSQETGLADISSYNEQFF.

The genes are TRBV6-6 and TRBJ2-3, with TRBD1 matching 8 bases. CDR3 length equals 17 residues. V lost 6 bases and J lost 3; bases outside the gene matches: 14. Germline values: CDR1 MNHNY, CDR2 SVGAGI (reference sequence). The CDR3 DNA follows: TGTGCCAGCAGCCCGGTAGGACAGGGTGGTAGGACAGATACGCAGTATTTT. It is translated as CASSPVGQGGRTDTQYF.

This sequence joins TRBV4-3 and TRBJ2-1, with 11 positions matching TRBD2. V was clipped by 0 bases and J by 0 bases; unmatched bases: 10. Germline lookup yields CDR1 LGHNA and CDR2 YSLEER. The CDR3 totals 20 residues. The CDR3: CASSQDRGLAAKISYNEQFF. The CDR3 nucleotides read TGCGCCAGCAGCCAAGATCGGGGACTAGCGGCCAAAATCTCCTACAATGAGCAGTTCTTC.

This clonotype was detected a few times. This chain links TRBV6-1 with TRBJ2-6; unclear D gene. The germline gives CDR1 MNHNS, CDR2 SASEGT. Trimming removed 5 bases at V and 0 bases at J, with 14 bases between. CDR3 length equals 17 residues. Here the CDR3 reads CASSQPPLGSGANVLTF. In DNA form, the CDR3 reads TGTGCCAGCAGTCAGCCCCCTTTGGGCTCTGGGGCCAACGTCCTGACTTTC.

This chain uses TRBV29-1 with TRBJ1-3, with a weak D call TRBD1 (5 bases). Germline loops: CDR1 SQVTM, CDR2 ANQGSEA. The CDR3 runs 17 residues. Between the trimmed V and J ends, which lost 4 bases and 0 bases, there was a span of 19 bases. The chain's CDR3 is CSVAGDASSNSGNTIYF. The CDR3 DNA reads as TGCAGCGTTGCCGGGGACGCAAGTTCTAACTCTGGAAACACCATATATTTT.

There are many counts of this clonotype. The chain uses TRBV7-2 and TRBJ1-1; D perhaps matches TRBD1 (6 bases). There are 13 residues in the CDR3. The V gene's germline CDR1 is SGHTA and CDR2 FQGNSA. V lost 5 bases, J lost 1 base, and 8 bases lay in between. This CDR3 reads CASSQDRNTEAFF. In nucleotides, the CDR3 is TGTGCCAGCAGCCAGGACAGGAACACTGAAGCTTTCTTT.